This entry lists 12 T cell receptor beta chains sequenced from one sample in a study of T cells after yellow fever vaccination (dated by TCRdb to the late 2010s). The library was built by means of 5' RACE. The sequencer was an Illumina HiSeq 2500. The public reads were reprocessed in TCRdb via fastp at Q25 and MiXCR, keeping in-frame beta chains. Rows merge per CDR3 protein into single entries with the most common DNA and genes. In all, the sample holds about 370,000 distinct CDR3 sequences, and roughly 11% of those were seen once. The leading ten clones occupy more than 15% of the sample. The sample's treatment or condition label is to be understood as: live attenuated yellow fever vaccine strain. The sequenced sample was PBMCs, obtained on the day of the first yellow fever vaccination. The origin of the receptors is a man aged 18 to 30 who received the YFV17D yellow fever vaccine.

The chain is built from TRBV7-3 and TRBJ1-1, with TRBD1 matching over 7 bases. Per the germline V gene, CDR1 is SGHTA and CDR2 is FQGTGA. Trimming removed 5 bases from V and 1 base from J; junction bases left unmatched: 4. The CDR3 sequence is 14 residues long. The CDR3 coding sequence is TGTGCCAGCAGCCCAGGGGGATCGAACACTGAAGCTTTCTTT. It codes for CASSPGGSNTEAFF.

This clonotype was seen at least ten times. This rearrangement joins TRBV4-1 to TRBJ2-5; 9 bases are a match to TRBD1. The CDR3 contains 17 residues. Germline values: CDR1 MGHRA, CDR2 YSYEKL. Trimming at V came to 4 bases and at J to 3 bases, leaving 12 bases not matched to a gene. CDR3 sequence: CASSPYPTGGLKETQYF. CDR3 in DNA: TGCGCCAGCAGCCCCTACCCAACAGGGGGCTTGAAAGAGACCCAGTACTTC.

The chain links TRBV20-1 to TRBJ2-1; 15 bases align to TRBD2. This CDR3 has 15 residues. The V and J ends lost 6 bases and 4 bases, in that order; junction bases with no gene match: 4. The V gene's germline CDR1 is DFQATT and CDR2 SNEGSKA (reference sequence). CDR3 loop: CSAGTSGGPYNEQFF. The CDR3 region has the DNA TGCAGTGCCGGGACTAGCGGGGGGCCTTACAATGAGCAGTTCTTC.

This clonotype was seen more than once but under ten times. The CDR3 sequence: CASSPEGVWRETQYF. DNA for the CDR3: TGTGCCAGCAGCCCGGAGGGGGTTTGGCGGGAGACCCAGTACTTC. The chain couples TRBV5-4 to TRBJ2-5, with D possibly being TRBD1 or TRBD2 (6 bases each). Germline values: CDR1 SGHNT, CDR2 YYREEE (reference sequence). The CDR3 has 15 amino acids. V was clipped by 4 bases and J by 5 bases, with 18 bases between them.

This clonotype came up a few times. The V call is TRBV9, the J call TRBJ2-7; a possible D gene is TRBD2 (5 bases). The CDR3 sequence is 13 residues long. From germline, CDR1 is SGDLS and CDR2 YYNGEE. Trimming shortened V by 5 bases and J by 4 bases, and 13 bases separated the two germline ends. CDR3 bases: TGTGCCAGCAGGGCGGGCGAGGGTTACGAGCAGTACGTC. Translated: CASRAGEGYEQYV.

This clonotype was observed many times. The chain recombines TRBV29-1 with TRBJ1-4; D perhaps matches TRBD1 (6 bases). V shed 4 bases and J shed 5 bases, with 11 bases lying between them. CDR3 length: 13 residues. The germline V gene has CDR1 SQVTM and CDR2 ANQGSEA. CDR3 loop: CSVAGHPNEKLFF. Written as DNA, the CDR3 is TGCAGCGTTGCGGGACACCCGAATGAAAAACTGTTTTTT.

This clonotype was observed a handful of times. The V and J genes are TRBV6-2 or TRBV6-3 and TRBJ2-2; tentatively, D is TRBD1 (6 bases). The germline gives CDR1 MNHEY, CDR2 SVGEGT. The CDR3 is made up of 20 amino acids. Trimming removed 7 bases at V and 4 bases at J, with 31 bases between. CDR3 sequence: CASNVKPYGTGTGITGELFF. The CDR3, as DNA: TGTGCCAGCAACGTAAAGCCCTATGGAACCGGAACAGGGATCACCGGGGAGCTGTTTTTT.

The chain combines TRBV27 with TRBJ2-1, with 11 bases lining up with TRBD1. V dropped 1 base and J dropped 1; count of bases not matched to a gene: 3. There are 17 residues in the CDR3. Germline assignment: CDR1 MNHEY and CDR2 SMNVEV (reference sequence). Here the CDR3 DNA reads TGTGCCAGCAGTTTATTGGGGACAGGGGGTTCCTACAATGAGCAGTTCTTC. Its protein product is CASSLLGTGGSYNEQFF.

This clonotype was seen only a few times. The rearrangement joins TRBV20-1 to TRBJ2-1; 9 bases fit TRBD1. CDR1 DFQATT and CDR2 SNEGSKA come from the germline V gene (reference sequence). The CDR3 runs 11 residues. V was clipped by 6 bases and J by 14 bases; unmatched bases: 8. CDR3 nucleotide sequence: TGCAGTGCGGAAGCCGGGACAGGGAAGTTCTTC. Encoded protein: CSAEAGTGKFF.

This chain's CDR3 is CASSSNRQGTYEQYF. CDR3 coding DNA: TGTGCCAGCAGTTCCAACCGACAGGGGACCTACGAGCAGTACTTC. V usage is TRBV12-3 or TRBV12-4 and J usage is TRBJ2-7; the match to TRBD1 covers 8 bases. Trimming removed 4 bases from V and 2 bases from J; junction bases left unmatched: 7. CDR3 length: 15 residues.

The sample holds many counts of this clonotype. This rearrangement joins TRBV6-1 to TRBJ2-7; D may be TRBD1 or TRBD2 (5 bases each). The ends were cut back, 10 bases at V and 6 bases at J, with 19 bases in the middle. The CDR3 totals 13 residues. Germline V gene data show CDR1 as MNHNS and CDR2 as SASEGT. CDR3 region: CATSRDGLGEQYV. The CDR3 DNA reads as TGTGCCACTAGCCGGGACGGATTGGGCGAGCAGTACGTC.

The chain joins TRBV2 to TRBJ2-7; 7 nucleotides match TRBD2. The ends lost 7 bases at V and 0 bases at J; junction bases unmatched: 9. The CDR3 is 15 residues long. Germline V gives CDR1 SNHLY, CDR2 FYNNEI. The CDR3 sequence: CASKNRGGYSYEQYV. In DNA, the CDR3 is TGTGCCAGCAAAAACCGCGGGGGATACTCCTACGAGCAGTACGTC.